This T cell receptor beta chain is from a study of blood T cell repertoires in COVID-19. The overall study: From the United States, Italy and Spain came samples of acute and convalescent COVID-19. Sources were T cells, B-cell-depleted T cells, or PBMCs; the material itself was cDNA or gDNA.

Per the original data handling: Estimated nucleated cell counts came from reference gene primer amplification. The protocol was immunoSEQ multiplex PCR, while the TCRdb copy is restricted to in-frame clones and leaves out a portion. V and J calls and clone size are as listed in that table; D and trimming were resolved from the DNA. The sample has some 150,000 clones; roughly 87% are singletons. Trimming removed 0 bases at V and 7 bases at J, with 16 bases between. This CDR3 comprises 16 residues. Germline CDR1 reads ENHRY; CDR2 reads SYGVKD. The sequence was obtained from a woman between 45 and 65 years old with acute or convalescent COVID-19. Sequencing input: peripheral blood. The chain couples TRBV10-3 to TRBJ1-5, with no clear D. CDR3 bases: TGTGCCATCAGTGAGTCGGAGTTTGGCAACGGGCAGCCCCAGCATTTT. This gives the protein CAISESEFGNGQPQHF.